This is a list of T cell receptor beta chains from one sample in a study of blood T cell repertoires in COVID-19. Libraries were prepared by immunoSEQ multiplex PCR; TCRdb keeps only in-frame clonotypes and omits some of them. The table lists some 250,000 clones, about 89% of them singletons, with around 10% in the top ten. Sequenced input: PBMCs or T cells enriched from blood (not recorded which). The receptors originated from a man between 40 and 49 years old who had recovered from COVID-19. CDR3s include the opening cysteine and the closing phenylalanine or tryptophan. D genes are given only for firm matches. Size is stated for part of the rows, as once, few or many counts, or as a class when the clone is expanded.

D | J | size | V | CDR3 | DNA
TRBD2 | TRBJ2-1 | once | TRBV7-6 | CASSLANGGIYNEQFF | TGTGCCAGCAGCTTAGCGAACGGGGGGATCTACAATGAGCAGTTCTTC
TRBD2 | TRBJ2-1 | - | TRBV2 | CASSGTSGGALTSYNEQFF | TGTGCCAGCAGCGGGACTAGCGGGGGGGCCCTTACCTCCTACAATGAGCAGTTCTTC
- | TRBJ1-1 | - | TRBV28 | CASSLAGAAFMNTEAFF | TGTGCCAGCAGTTTAGCGGGGGCAGCTTTCATGAACACTGAAGCTTTCTTT
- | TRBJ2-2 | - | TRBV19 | CASSIDFLNPGELFF | TGTGCCAGTAGTATAGATTTCCTTAATCCCGGGGAGCTGTTTTTT
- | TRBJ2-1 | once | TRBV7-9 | CASSLGRVDEQFF | TGTGCCAGCAGCTTAGGGAGGGTCGATGAGCAGTTCTTC
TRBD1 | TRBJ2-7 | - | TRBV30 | CAWKQSTGTAYEQYF | TGTGCCTGGAAACAAAGCACCGGGACAGCGTACGAGCAGTACTTC
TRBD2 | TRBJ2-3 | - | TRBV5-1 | CASSIGTSGAADTQYF | TGCGCCAGCAGCATCGGGACTAGCGGGGCAGCAGATACGCAGTATTTT
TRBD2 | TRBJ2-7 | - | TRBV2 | CASGTSRYEQYF | TGTGCCAGCGGGACTAGCAGATACGAGCAGTACTTC
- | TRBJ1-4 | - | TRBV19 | CASSVRSGLTHEKLFF | TGTGCCAGTAGTGTTAGATCAGGTCTTACTCATGAAAAACTGTTTTTT
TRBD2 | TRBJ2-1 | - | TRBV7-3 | CASSRGLAGVVEQFF | TGTGCCAGCAGCCGCGGACTAGCGGGAGTGGTTGAGCAGTTCTTC
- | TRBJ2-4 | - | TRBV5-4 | CASSAASSTKNIQYF | TGTGCCAGCAGCGCTGCATCATCTACCAAAAACATTCAGTACTTC
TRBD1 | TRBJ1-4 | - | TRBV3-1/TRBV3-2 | CASGQGGYEKLFF | TGTGCCAGTGGACAGGGTGGGTATGAAAAACTGTTTTTT
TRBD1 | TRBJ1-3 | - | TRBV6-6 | CASSRTGTEAGNTIYF | TGTGCCAGCAGTCGAACCGGGACAGAGGCTGGAAACACCATATATTTT
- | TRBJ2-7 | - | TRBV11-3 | CASSLAAVGEQYF | TGTGCCAGCAGCTTAGCGGCGGTAGGCGAGCAGTACTTC
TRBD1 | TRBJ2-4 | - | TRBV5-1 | CASSERTGENIQYF | TGCGCCAGCAGCGAGAGGACAGGGGAGAACATTCAGTACTTC
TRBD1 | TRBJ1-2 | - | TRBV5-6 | CASSLQGGINYGYTF | TGTGCCAGCAGCTTGCAAGGGGGCATTAACTATGGCTACACCTTC
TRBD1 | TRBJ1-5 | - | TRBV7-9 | CASSLDRRGQGGHQPQHF | TGTGCCAGCAGCTTAGACCGAAGAGGACAGGGGGGACATCAGCCCCAGCATTTT
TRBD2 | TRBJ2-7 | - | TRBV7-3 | CASSQGLAGGSSYEQYF | TGTGCCAGCAGCCAAGGGCTAGCGGGAGGGAGCTCCTACGAGCAGTACTTC
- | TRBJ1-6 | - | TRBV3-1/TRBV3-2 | CASSLGLRSLHF | TGTGCCAGCAGCCTCGGTCTACGGTCCCTCCACTTT
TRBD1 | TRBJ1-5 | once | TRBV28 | CASSSTGSRQPQHF | TGTGCCAGCAGTTCGACAGGGTCGAGGCAGCCCCAGCATTTT
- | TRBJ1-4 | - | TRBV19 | CASTPGRGQGSTNEKLFF | TGTGCCAGTACCCCAGGGCGGGGTCAGGGATCAACTAATGAAAAACTGTTTTTT
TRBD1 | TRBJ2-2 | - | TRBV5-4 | CASRPGTGNTGELFF | TGTGCCAGCAGGCCCGGGACAGGAAACACCGGGGAGCTGTTTTTT
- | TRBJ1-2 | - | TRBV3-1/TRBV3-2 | CASSQVGWGEGYGYTF | TGTGCCAGCAGCCAAGTAGGCTGGGGAGAAGGCTATGGCTACACCTTC
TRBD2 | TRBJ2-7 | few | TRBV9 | CASSVAGTSSEQYF | TGTGCCAGCAGCGTGGCCGGGACTAGCAGCGAGCAGTACTTC
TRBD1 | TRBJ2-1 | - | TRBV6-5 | CASRYQGARNCIF | TGTGCCAGCAGATATCAGGGGGCCCGCAATTGTATCTTC
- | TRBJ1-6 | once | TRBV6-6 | CASSYKNLYNSPLHF | TGTGCCAGCAGTTATAAGAACTTATATAATTCACCCCTCCACTTT
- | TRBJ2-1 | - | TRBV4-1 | CASSQDRGRQHNEQFF | TGCGCCAGCAGCCAAGATCGGGGAAGGCAGCACAATGAGCAGTTCTTC
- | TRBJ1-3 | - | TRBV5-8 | CASSGGELISGNTIYF | TGTGCCAGCAGCGGCGGGGAGCTGATTTCTGGAAACACCATATATTTT
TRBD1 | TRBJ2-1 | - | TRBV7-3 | CASSLTPGQGFNNEQFF | TGTGCCAGCAGCTTAACCCCGGGACAGGGGTTTAACAATGAGCAGTTCTTC
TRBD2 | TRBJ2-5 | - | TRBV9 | CASSLTSGGAWETQYF | TGTGCCAGCAGCCTAACTAGCGGGGGGGCTTGGGAGACCCAGTACTTC
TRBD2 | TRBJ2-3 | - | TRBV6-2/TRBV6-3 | CASSPSGKTADTQYF | TGTGCCAGCAGCCCTAGCGGGAAGACGGCAGATACGCAGTATTTT
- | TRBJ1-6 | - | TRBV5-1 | CASSSGGENSPLHF | TGCGCCAGCAGCTCGGGAGGGGAAAATTCACCCCTCCACTTT
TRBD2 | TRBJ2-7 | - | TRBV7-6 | CASSLVSGNVYEQYF | TGTGCCAGCAGCTTAGTTAGCGGGAACGTTTACGAGCAGTACTTC
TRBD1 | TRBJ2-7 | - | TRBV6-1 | CASSASGTADPYEQYF | TGTGCCAGCAGTGCTTCCGGGACAGCAGACCCCTACGAGCAGTACTTC
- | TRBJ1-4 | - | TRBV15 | CATSRDGRPNEKLFF | TGTGCCACCAGCAGAGATGGGAGGCCGAATGAAAAACTGTTTTTT
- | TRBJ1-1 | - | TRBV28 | CASNGPGGLPEAFF | TGTGCCAGCAACGGCCCCGGGGGGCTCCCTGAAGCTTTCTTT
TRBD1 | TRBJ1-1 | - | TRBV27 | CASSLADRGNTEAFF | TGTGCCAGCAGTTTAGCGGACAGGGGAAACACTGAAGCTTTCTTT
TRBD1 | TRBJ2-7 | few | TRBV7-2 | CASSLVTGGFYEQYF | TGTGCCAGCAGCTTAGTAACAGGGGGGTTCTACGAGCAGTACTTC
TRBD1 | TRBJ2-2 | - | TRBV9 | CASSSGTGLNSGELFF | TGTGCCAGCAGCTCGGGGACAGGGCTTAATTCCGGGGAGCTGTTTTTT
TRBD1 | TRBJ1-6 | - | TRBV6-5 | CASSGTDDRPLHF | TGTGCCAGTTCCGGGACAGACGATAGACCCCTCCACTTT
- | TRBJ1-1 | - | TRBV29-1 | CSADSPRTMGTEAFF | TGCAGCGCTGACTCACCTAGGACAATGGGCACTGAAGCTTTCTTT
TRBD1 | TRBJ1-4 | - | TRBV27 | CASSRDRGDEKLFF | TGTGCCAGCAGTCGGGACAGGGGCGATGAAAAACTGTTTTTT
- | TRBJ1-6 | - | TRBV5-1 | CASSLDRTSLGGGSPLHF | TGCGCCAGCAGCTTAGACAGGACGTCCCTTGGAGGTGGTTCACCCCTCCACTTT
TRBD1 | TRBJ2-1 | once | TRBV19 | CASSMGTVSYNEQFF | TGTGCCAGTAGTATGGGGACAGTCTCCTACAATGAGCAGTTCTTC
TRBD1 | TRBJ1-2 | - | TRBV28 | CASNLKAAGGYGYTF | TGTGCCAGCAACCTTAAAGCGGCAGGGGGCTATGGCTACACCTTC
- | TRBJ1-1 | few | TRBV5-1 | CASSLEGGRGKEAFF | TGCGCCAGCAGCTTGGAGGGGGGGCGCGGGAAAGAAGCTTTCTTT
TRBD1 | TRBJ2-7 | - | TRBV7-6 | CASSSDRGYEQYF | TGTGCCAGCAGCTCGGACAGGGGCTACGAGCAGTACTTC
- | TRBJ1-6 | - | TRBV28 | CASSLDGRYSSYNSPLHF | TGTGCCAGCAGTTTAGATGGCAGGTACAGCTCCTATAATTCACCCCTCCACTTT
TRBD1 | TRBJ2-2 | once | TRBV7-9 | CASSQHRGTGELFF | TGTGCCAGCAGCCAACACAGGGGCACCGGGGAGCTGTTTTTT
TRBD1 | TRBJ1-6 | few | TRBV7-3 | CASSLRAGGNSPLHF | TGTGCCAGCAGCTTAAGAGCAGGGGGCAATTCACCCCTCCACTTT
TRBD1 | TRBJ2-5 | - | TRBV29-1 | CSVEAGQGQETQYF | TGCAGCGTTGAGGCCGGACAGGGCCAAGAGACCCAGTACTTC